A selection of T cell receptor beta chains follows, all from one sample in a study of T cell responses to AZD1222 COVID-19 vaccine. This table comes from immunoSEQ multiplex PCR, and its TCRdb copy is limited to in-frame clones, with some not included. The sample contains around 120,000 clones, roughly 90% of which appear only once. The source was peripheral blood, collected on day 0 of AZD1222 vaccination. These receptors all come from an adult in good health. Both conserved end residues are trimmed from each CDR3. Each record gives: V gene, J gene, D gene, CDR3 protein. D genes are given only for firm matches.

TRBV4-3	TRBJ1-6	TRBD1	ASSQDRRDRGRAH
TRBV9	TRBJ1-6	NA	ASSVDWGESPLH
TRBV7-9	TRBJ2-4	NA	ASSLAADSIAKNIQY
TRBV9	TRBJ1-3	NA	ASSVASGNTIY
TRBV7-7	TRBJ2-3	TRBD1	ASSRTGLDTQY
TRBV19	TRBJ2-2	NA	ASRGTTNTGELF
TRBV6-4	TRBJ2-1	TRBD2	ASSDGGGENNEQF
TRBV3-1/TRBV3-2	TRBJ2-1	TRBD2	ASSHWAGGQSSYNEQF
TRBV6-1	TRBJ2-7	TRBD1	ASSDQDRGPYEQY
TRBV9	TRBJ2-1	NA	ASSVGVRGNNEQF
TRBV24-1	TRBJ1-2	NA	ATSDWVTDNYGYT
TRBV3-1/TRBV3-2	TRBJ2-3	NA	ASSQGDTQY
TRBV4-1	TRBJ2-7	NA	ASSYEAGRYEQY
TRBV3-1/TRBV3-2	TRBJ2-5	NA	ASSYVQETQY
TRBV5-4	TRBJ2-3	NA	ASSDQRSTDTQY
TRBV11-2	TRBJ1-1	NA	ASSSPLGLTNTEAF
TRBV12-3/TRBV12-4	TRBJ2-7	NA	ASSLAQDYEQY
TRBV10-3	TRBJ1-1	TRBD1	AIHRGKGTEAF
TRBV4-3	TRBJ1-2	TRBD1	ASSHVDRENGYT
TRBV25-1	TRBJ2-1	NA	ASSEHYNEQF
TRBV4-3	TRBJ2-3	NA	ASSQDLSLSRPHTDTQY
TRBV10-2	TRBJ2-7	TRBD1	ASSVQGQGYEQY
TRBV7-9	TRBJ2-1	TRBD1	ASSLGQGANSNEQF
TRBV7-6	TRBJ1-6	NA	ASSLALEDSPLH
TRBV5-5	TRBJ1-1	NA	ASMVVGVGNTEAF
TRBV19	TRBJ1-4	NA	ASSIRHIEKLF
TRBV7-9	TRBJ2-3	TRBD2	ASSSPGLAGVDTQY
TRBV5-1	TRBJ1-2	TRBD1	ASSAWNPGQGSGYT
TRBV18	TRBJ1-6	NA	ASSPDVISPLH
TRBV2	TRBJ1-4	NA	ASSEPATNEKLF
TRBV11-1	TRBJ1-5	TRBD1	ASSLARGQGYNQPQH
TRBV7-6	TRBJ2-5	NA	ASSLVDLQGETQY
TRBV5-8	TRBJ1-4	TRBD1	ASSFGQGSGEKLF
TRBV5-1	TRBJ1-5	TRBD1	ASSPAGGSVQPQH
TRBV12-5	TRBJ1-1	NA	ASGLVRGKGPNTEAF
TRBV18	TRBJ1-4	NA	ASSPRTREKLF